This is a list of T cell receptor beta chains from one sample in a study of OX40 agonist ivuxolimab in advanced cancers. Repertoires were generated with immunoSEQ multiplex PCR, while TCRdb's copy carries only in-frame clones and drops some. The sample lists nearly 60,000 clones, 80% to 90% seen once, with about 3.3% in the top ten. This specimen was CD4+ or CD8+ T cells sorted from blood, taken in a trial of the OX40 agonist ivuxolimab. The receptors were sampled from an adult with an advanced solid tumor such as melanoma, head and neck, liver or kidney cancer. CDR3s include the opening cysteine and the closing phenylalanine or tryptophan. The order of the fields is V gene, CDR3 protein.

>TRBV5-1
CASTPQFWVSTGELFF
>TRBV6-5
CASSGLVGQHGYTF
>TRBV7-9
CASRFSGSSYEQFF
>TRBV9
CASGTSTRSSSYNEQFF
>TRBV4-3
CASSQEFGLAERREINTGELFF
>TRBV5-1
CASSFGQGIADTQYF
>TRBV4-3
CASSQVWLAGNNEQFF
>TRBV28
CASTPGGQNYEQYF
>TRBV5-1
CASSLSRGGETQYF
>TRBV2
CASSAEWGGTGELFF
>TRBV5-1
CASSLGDRGGYTF
>TRBV6-1
CASRKSGGGADTQYF
>TRBV11-1
CASSSTWTGTNEQFF
>TRBV6-4
CASSLDSSTDTQYF
>TRBV30
CAWSVGALETQYF
>TRBV6-1
CASSWGYGANVLTF
>TRBV7-2
CASSLSDIPTDTQYF
>TRBV28
CASSTQGLASHEQYF
>TRBV7-3
CASSPGTANSEQYF
>TRBV30
CAWSLAGGSPTGELFF
>TRBV6-6
CATTRPMGTGNTIYF
>TRBV5-1
CASSSGTGVSDTQYF